The clone carrying this T cell receptor (beta chain) was found a few times. The antigen is unknown. Losses at the gene ends were 2 bases for V and 3 bases for J; bases not matched to a gene: 8. The CDR3 loop spans 18 amino acids. The germline gives CDR1 SGHTA, CDR2 FQGTGA. The study ran its PCR with 60 Vbeta and 13 Jbeta primers. In the authors' methods: As a later analysis found, there were tens of millions of unique TCR beta chains, of which roughly 11 million were shared. The protocol was immunoSEQ multiplex PCR, while the TCRdb copy is restricted to in-frame clones and leaves out a portion. Clonal size and the V and J genes are those of that table, whereas D and trimming came from the DNA. The table includes under 200,000 clones, over 70% detected once. The data were obtained in a study of cytomegalovirus exposure and HLA in healthy donors. Findings of the study overall: As a later analysis showed, a missense DCLRE1C variant was linked to trimming of TCR beta V- and J-genes. A later analysis reportedly found fewer N-insertions in an Asian-associated ancestry cluster than the roughly 680-donor mean. Among the most significant clusters, several appeared linked to common viral pathogens in a later analysis.

The specimen was PBMCs. The sequence derives from a woman aged 45-59 years in good health and CMV-seronegative. V and J are TRBV7-3 and TRBJ2-1, with 12 nucleotides matching TRBD2. DNA for the CDR3: TGTGCCAGCAGCTTACAAGGACTAGCGGGGCCAGGCTACAATGAGCAGTTCTTC. It specifies CASSLQGLAGPGYNEQFF.